What follows describes a single T cell receptor (beta chain). Per the original data handling: Reference gene primers were amplified, and this amplification served to estimate nucleated cell counts. Profiling relied on immunoSEQ multiplex PCR, and the TCRdb table lists in-frame clones only, not all of them. V and J calls and clone size come straight from that table; D and trimming were deduced from the DNA. The sample has about 50,000 clones, more than 80% seen once. The entry originates in a study of blood T cell repertoires in COVID-19. Study-wide background: Both acute and convalescent COVID-19 samples were obtained from the United States, Italy and Spain. PBMCs, B-cell-depleted T cells, or T cells were the source of the cDNA or gDNA that made up the material.

The CDR3 contains 14 residues. V lost 10 bases to trimming and J lost 3 bases, with 16 bases between them. From germline, CDR1 is LGHDT and CDR2 YNNKEL (reference sequence). The clonotype was recovered from a man aged 35 to 55 with acute or convalescent COVID-19. Material: peripheral blood. The J gene is TRBJ2-1, the V gene TRBV3-1 (or the pseudogene TRBV3-2), with D possibly matching TRBD2 (5 bases). The CDR3 loop is CATGGRTYYNEQFF. In nucleotides, the CDR3 is TGTGCCACCGGAGGACGGACCTACTACAATGAGCAGTTCTTC.